The entry that follows covers one T cell receptor beta chain sequence. This receptor's antigen is unknown. The input lacks base qualities; no much larger clone sits a single base away. The data belong to a study of lymphopenia after photon versus proton radiotherapy (dated by TCRdb to between 2019 and 2020). At the level of the whole study: The study compared the immunological effects of photon versus proton radiation therapy in patients with gastrointestinal tumors who developed high-grade lymphopenia. The cohort comprised approximately 21 patients with gastrointestinal tumors who received either photon or proton therapy and then developed lymphopenia. The study was designed to characterize how the impact on the immune system differs between the two radiation modalities. Broader findings and caveats from the paper: Across the cohort, a larger post-nadir drop in TCR diversity was inversely correlated with overall survival time among patients who died. Relative stability during treatment was observed in proton-treated patients, whereas loss of naive T cells and TCR diversity and gain of effector/memory populations were observed in photon-treated patients. The authors looked at the survival association only in patients who died, and they framed better survival with proton therapy as a possibility rather than a demonstrated result. After the lymphocyte count nadir, repertoires from photon-treated patients showed oligoclonal expansion, particularly of CD8+ Temra cells, and this expansion drove the decline in diversity.

At the junction V is shortened by 1 base and J by 3 bases, with 7 bases in between. The CDR3, cysteine through phenylalanine, is 13 amino acids long. Only the CDR3 portion is preserved as DNA: 39 bases, with reading frame beginning at the first base. Per the germline V gene (reference sequence), GTSNPN is the CDR1 and SVGIG is the CDR2. The library was produced with the immunoSEQ multiplex PCR assay. Alongside multiparametric flow cytometry, deep sequencing of rearranged TCR beta loci was used to profile the T cell repertoires. The source is immuneACCESS, and TCRdb retained only in-frame sequences with V and J called. Part of the clones is not carried over; for the studies checked, unresolved V genes explain less than half of this, and the remainder is unexplained. Present in this sample are around 20,000 clones, around 89% of which were seen just once. Around 10% of the sample is in the top ten clones.

This sequence was found in an elderly man with esophageal cancer. Sequencing used peripheral blood, obtained from a patient treated with proton-based radiotherapy. The V and J segments used are TRBV30 and TRBJ1-3; no D gene can be assigned with confidence. The CDR3 region reads CAWSGANGNTIYF. The sequenced DNA is TGTGCCTGGAGTGGGGCCAATGGAAACACCATATATTTT. Reference TRBV30 and TRBJ1-3 proteins supply the regions before and after the CDR3; the full variable domain is: SQTIHQWPATLVQPVGSPLSLECTVEGTSNPNLYWYRQAAGRGLQLLFYSVGIGQISSEVPQNLSASRPQDRQFILSSKKLLLSDSGFYLCAWSGANGNTIYFGEGSWLTVV.